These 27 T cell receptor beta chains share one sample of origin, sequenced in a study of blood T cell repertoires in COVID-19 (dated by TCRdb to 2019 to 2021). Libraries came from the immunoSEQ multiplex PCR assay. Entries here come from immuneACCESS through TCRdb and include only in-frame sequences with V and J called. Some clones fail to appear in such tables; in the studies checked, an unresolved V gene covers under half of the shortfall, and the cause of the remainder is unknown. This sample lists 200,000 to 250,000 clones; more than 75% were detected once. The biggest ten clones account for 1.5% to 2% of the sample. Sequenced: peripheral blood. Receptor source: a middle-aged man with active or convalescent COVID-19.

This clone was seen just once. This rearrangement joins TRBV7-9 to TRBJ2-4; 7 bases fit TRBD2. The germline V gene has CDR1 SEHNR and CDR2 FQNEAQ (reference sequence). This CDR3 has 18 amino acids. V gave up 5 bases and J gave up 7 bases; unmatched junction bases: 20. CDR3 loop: CASSPLGPGGYVWNIQYF. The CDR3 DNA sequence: TGTGCCAGCAGCCCCCTCGGCCCCGGGGGGTATGTTTGGAACATTCAGTACTTC.

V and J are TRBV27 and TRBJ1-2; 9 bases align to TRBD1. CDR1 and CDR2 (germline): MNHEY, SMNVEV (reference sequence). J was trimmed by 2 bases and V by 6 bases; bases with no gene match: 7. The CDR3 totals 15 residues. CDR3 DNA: TGTGCCAGCAGGGGGACAGGGAAAGTGAACTATGGCTACACCTTC. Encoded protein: CASRGTGKVNYGYTF.

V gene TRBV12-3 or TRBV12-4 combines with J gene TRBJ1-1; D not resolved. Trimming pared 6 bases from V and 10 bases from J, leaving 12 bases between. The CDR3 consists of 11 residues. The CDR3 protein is CASSPSFGAFF. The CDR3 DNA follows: TGTGCCAGCAGCCCCTCGTTCGGAGCTTTCTTT.

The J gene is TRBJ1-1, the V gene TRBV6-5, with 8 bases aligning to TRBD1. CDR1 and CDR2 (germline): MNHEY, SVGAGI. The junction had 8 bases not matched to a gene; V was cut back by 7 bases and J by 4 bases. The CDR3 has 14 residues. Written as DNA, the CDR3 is TGTGCCAGCACAATTGGACAGGGAGGCACTGAAGCTTTCTTT. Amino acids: CASTIGQGGTEAFF.

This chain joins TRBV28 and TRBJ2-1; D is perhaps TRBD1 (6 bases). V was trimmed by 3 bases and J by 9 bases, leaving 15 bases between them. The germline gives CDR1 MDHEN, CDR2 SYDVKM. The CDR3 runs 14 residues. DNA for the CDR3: TGTGCCAGCAGTTTTCTTTACAGGGAAAGTGAGCAGTTCTTC. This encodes CASSFLYRESEQFF.

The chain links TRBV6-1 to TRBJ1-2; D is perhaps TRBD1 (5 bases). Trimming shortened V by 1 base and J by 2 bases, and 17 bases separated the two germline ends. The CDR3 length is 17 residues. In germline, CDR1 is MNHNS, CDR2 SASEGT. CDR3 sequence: CASSEVIAGRSNYGYTF. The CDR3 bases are TGTGCCAGCAGTGAAGTTATCGCGGGGCGGTCCAACTATGGCTACACCTTC.

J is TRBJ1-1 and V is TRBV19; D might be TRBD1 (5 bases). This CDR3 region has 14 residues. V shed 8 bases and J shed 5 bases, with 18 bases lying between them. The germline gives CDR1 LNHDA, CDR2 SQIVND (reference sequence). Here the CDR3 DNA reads TGTGCCAGTGCACGCAGGGAAGGGGCGACTGAAGCTTTCTTT. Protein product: CASARREGATEAFF.

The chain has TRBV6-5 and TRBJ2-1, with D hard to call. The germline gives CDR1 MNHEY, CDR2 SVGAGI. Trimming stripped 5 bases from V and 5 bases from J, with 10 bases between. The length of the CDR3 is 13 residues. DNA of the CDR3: TGTGCCAGCAGTCAATATCGGGACAATGAGCAGTTCTTC. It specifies CASSQYRDNEQFF.

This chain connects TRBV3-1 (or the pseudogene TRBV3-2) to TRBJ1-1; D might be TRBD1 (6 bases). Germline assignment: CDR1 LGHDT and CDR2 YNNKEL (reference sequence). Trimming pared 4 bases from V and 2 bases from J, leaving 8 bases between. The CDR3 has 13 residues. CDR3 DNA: TGTGCCAGCAGCCGGACAGTAAACACTGAAGCTTTCTTT. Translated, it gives CASSRTVNTEAFF.

CDR3 sequence: CASSPISGTGVEQYF. CDR3 nucleotides: TGTGCCAGCAGTCCAATCTCCGGGACAGGGGTCGAGCAGTACTTC. J is TRBJ2-7 and V is TRBV27, with 10 bases identical to TRBD1. The ends lost 5 bases at V and 6 bases at J; junction bases unmatched: 10. The CDR3 has 15 residues. Germline V gene lookup returns CDR1 MNHEY and CDR2 SMNVEV (reference sequence).

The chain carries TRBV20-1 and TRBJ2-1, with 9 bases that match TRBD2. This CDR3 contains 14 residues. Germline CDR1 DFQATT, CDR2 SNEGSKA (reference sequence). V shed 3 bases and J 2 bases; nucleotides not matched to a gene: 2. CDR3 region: CSASIAGAYNEQFF. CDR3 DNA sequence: TGCAGTGCTAGTATAGCGGGGGCCTACAATGAGCAGTTCTTC.

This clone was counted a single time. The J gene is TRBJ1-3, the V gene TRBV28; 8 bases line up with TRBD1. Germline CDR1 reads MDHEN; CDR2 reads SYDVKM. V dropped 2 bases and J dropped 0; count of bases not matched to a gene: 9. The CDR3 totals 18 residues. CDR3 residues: CASSLGQGLRNSGNTIYF. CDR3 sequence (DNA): TGTGCCAGCAGTTTAGGACAGGGCTTACGAAACTCTGGAAACACCATATATTTT. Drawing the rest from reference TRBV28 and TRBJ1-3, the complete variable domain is DVKVTQSSRYLVKRTGEKVFLECVQDMDHENMFWYRQDPGLGLRLIYFSYDVKMKEKGDIPEGYSVSREKKERFSLILESASTNQTSMYLCASSLGQGLRNSGNTIYFGEGSWLTVV.

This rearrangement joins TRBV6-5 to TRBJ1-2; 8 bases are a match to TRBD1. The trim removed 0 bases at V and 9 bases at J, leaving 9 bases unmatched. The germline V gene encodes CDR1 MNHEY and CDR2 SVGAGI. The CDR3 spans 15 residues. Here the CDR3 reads CASSYSRSGGESYTF. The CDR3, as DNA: TGTGCCAGCAGTTACTCGCGTTCAGGGGGCGAAAGCTACACCTTC.

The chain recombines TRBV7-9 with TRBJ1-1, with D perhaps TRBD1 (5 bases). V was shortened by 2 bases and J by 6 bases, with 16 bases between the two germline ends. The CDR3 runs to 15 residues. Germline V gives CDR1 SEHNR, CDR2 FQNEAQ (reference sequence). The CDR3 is CASSLLSRVRPEAFF. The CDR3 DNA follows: TGTGCCAGCAGCTTACTTTCCAGGGTAAGACCTGAAGCTTTCTTT.

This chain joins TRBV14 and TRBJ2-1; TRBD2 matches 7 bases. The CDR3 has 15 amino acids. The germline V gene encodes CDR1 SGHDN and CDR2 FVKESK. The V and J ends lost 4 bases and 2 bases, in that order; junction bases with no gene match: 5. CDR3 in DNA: TGTGCCAGCAGCCGCAGTGCGGGGGCCTACAATGAGCAGTTCTTC. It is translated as CASSRSAGAYNEQFF.

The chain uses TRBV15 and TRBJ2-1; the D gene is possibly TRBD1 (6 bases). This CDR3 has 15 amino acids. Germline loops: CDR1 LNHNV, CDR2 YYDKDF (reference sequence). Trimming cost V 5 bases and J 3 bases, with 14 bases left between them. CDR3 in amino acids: CATSESHRDYNEQFF. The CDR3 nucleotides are TGTGCCACCAGCGAGAGCCACAGGGACTACAATGAGCAGTTCTTC.

CDR3 sequence (DNA): TGCGCCAGCAGTGACGGGAGCTCTGGAAACACCATATATTTT. This codes for CASSDGSSGNTIYF. The rearrangement uses TRBV10-1 and TRBJ1-3; D gene ambiguous. CDR3 length: 14 amino acids. The germline V gene encodes CDR1 WNHNN and CDR2 SYGVQD (reference sequence). V was trimmed by 3 bases and J by 0 bases, leaving 6 bases between them.

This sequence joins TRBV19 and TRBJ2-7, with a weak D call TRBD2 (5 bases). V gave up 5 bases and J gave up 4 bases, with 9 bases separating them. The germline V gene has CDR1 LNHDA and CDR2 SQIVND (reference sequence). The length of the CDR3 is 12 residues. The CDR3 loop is CASSPGNYEQYF. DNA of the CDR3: TGTGCCAGTAGTCCCGGGAATTACGAGCAGTACTTC. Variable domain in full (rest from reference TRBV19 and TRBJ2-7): DGGITQSPKYLFRKEGQNVTLSCEQNLNHDAMYWYRQDPGQGLRLIYYSQIVNDFQKGDIAEGYSVSREKKESFPLTVTSAQKNPTAFYLCASSPGNYEQYFGPGTRLTVT.

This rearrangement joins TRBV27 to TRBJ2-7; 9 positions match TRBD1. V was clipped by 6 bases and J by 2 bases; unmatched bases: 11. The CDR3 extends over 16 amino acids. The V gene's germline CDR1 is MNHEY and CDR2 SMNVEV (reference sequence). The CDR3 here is CASRPGTGLFTYEQYF. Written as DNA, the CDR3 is TGTGCCAGCAGGCCCGGGACAGGGCTTTTTACCTACGAGCAGTACTTC.

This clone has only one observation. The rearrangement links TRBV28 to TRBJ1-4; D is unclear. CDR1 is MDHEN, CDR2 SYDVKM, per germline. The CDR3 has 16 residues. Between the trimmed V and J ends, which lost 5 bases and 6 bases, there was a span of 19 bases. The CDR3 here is CASSPPPGFRDEKLFF. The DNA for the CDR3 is TGTGCCAGCAGTCCCCCCCCGGGGTTTAGGGATGAAAAACTGTTTTTT.

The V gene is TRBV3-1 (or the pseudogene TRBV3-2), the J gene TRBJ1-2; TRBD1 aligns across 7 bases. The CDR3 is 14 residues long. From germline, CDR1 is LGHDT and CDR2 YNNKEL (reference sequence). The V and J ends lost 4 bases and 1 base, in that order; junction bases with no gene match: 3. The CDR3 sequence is CASSRQGNNYGYTF. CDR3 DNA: TGTGCCAGCAGCCGACAGGGCAATAACTATGGCTACACCTTC.

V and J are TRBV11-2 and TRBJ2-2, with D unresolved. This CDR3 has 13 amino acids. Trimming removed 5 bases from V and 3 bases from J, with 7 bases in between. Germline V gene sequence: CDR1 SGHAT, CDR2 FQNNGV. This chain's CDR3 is CASSHGYTGELFF. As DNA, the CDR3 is TGTGCCAGCAGCCACGGGTACACCGGGGAGCTGTTTTTT.

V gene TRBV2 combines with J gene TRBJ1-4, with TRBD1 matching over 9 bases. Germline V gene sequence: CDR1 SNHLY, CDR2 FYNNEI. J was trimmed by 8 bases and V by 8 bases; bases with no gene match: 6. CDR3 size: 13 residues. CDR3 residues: CASGDRDGEKLFF. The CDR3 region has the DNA TGTGCCAGCGGGGACAGGGACGGCGAAAAACTGTTTTTT.

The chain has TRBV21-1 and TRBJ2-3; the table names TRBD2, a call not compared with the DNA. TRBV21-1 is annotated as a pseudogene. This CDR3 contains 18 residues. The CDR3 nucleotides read TGTGCCAGCAGCTCCGAGCCGGGGGGCCTTAATATCGCAGATACGCAGTATTTT. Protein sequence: CASSSEPGGLNIADTQYF.

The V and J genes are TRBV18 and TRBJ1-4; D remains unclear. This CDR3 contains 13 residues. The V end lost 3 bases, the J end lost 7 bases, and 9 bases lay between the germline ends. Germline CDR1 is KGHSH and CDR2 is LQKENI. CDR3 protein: CASSPGRVEKLFF. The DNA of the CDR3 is TGTGCCAGCTCACCCGGGCGGGTTGAAAAACTGTTTTTT. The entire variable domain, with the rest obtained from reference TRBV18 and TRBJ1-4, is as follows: NAGVMQNPRHLVRRRGQEARLRCSPMKGHSHVYWYRQLPEEGLKFMVYLQKENIIDESGMPKERFSAEFPKEGPSILRIQQVVRGDSAAYFCASSPGRVEKLFFGSGTQLSVL.

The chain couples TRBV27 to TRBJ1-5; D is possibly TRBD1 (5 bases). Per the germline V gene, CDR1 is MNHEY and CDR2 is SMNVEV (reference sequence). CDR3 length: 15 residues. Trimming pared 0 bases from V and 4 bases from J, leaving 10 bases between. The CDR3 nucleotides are TGTGCCAGCAGTTTATCGTGGGGGGTAAATCAGCCCCAGCATTTT. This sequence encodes CASSLSWGVNQPQHF.

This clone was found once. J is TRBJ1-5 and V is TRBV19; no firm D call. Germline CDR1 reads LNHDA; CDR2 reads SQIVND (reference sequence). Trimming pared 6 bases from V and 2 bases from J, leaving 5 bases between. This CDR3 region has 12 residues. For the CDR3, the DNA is TGTGCCAGTAGGGAGGGCAATCAGCCCCAGCATTTT. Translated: CASREGNQPQHF.